This TCR beta chain was found in a study of blood T cell repertoires in COVID-19. On the study more broadly: The United States, Italy and Spain supplied acute and convalescent COVID-19 samples.

Germline CDR1 MRHNA, CDR2 SNTAGT. V lost 11 bases and J lost 7; bases outside the gene matches: 8. There are 12 residues in the CDR3. As handled by the study authors: Amplification of reference gene primers was used by the study to estimate nucleated cell counts. The protocol was immunoSEQ multiplex PCR, while the TCRdb copy is restricted to in-frame clones and leaves out a portion. Clonal size and the V and J genes are those of that table, whereas D and trimming came from the DNA. The repertoire holds around 200,000 clones, about 85% seen once, with about 6.5% in the top ten. The sequencing input was peripheral blood. The chain joins TRBV6-4 to TRBJ2-1; 7 bases agree with TRBD2. The TCR was taken from a woman of 80 years or more in a cohort sampled during active or convalescent COVID-19. For the CDR3, the DNA is TGTGCCCCCGATGGTAGCGGGAATGAGCAGTTCTTC. Translation gives CAPDGSGNEQFF.